This is a list of T cell receptor beta chains from one sample in a study of PD-1 blockade in mismatch repair-deficient tumors. Measured with immunoSEQ multiplex PCR; TCRdb has only the in-frame clones, and not every one. The sample has around 52,000 clones; roughly 80% are singletons. Sequencing used peripheral blood, obtained roughly 19 weeks after starting pembrolizumab. Receptors were obtained from an adult with mismatch repair-deficient cancer. Each CDR3 is given with its conserved first and last residue. D genes are given only for firm matches. Not every row has a clone size; where given, it reads once, few, many or a size class.

j_call: TRBJ2-2
v_call: TRBV7-8
cdr3_length: 16
d_call: .
clone_size: .
cdr3_nt: TGTGCCAGCAGGTTAGCAGGGGCTACGTACACCGGGGAGCTGTTTTTT
cdr3_aa: CASRLAGATYTGELFF

j_call: TRBJ1-4
v_call: TRBV5-5
cdr3_length: 15
d_call: .
clone_size: .
cdr3_nt: TGTGCCAGCAGCGTGAAAGGGACATATAATGAAAAACTGTTTTTT
cdr3_aa: CASSVKGTYNEKLFF

j_call: TRBJ1-2
v_call: TRBV7-8
cdr3_length: 15
d_call: TRBD1
clone_size: .
cdr3_nt: TGTGCCAGCAGATATGACAGGGGTTTTGGTCCAGGCTACACCTTC
cdr3_aa: CASRYDRGFGPGYTF

j_call: TRBJ2-1
v_call: TRBV5-1
cdr3_length: 19
d_call: TRBD2
clone_size: .
cdr3_nt: TGCGCCAGCAGCCCTTTGATGACTAGCGGGAGGGCCTTTGGAGGTGAGCAGTTCTTC
cdr3_aa: CASSPLMTSGRAFGGEQFF

j_call: TRBJ1-3
v_call: TRBV28
cdr3_length: 14
d_call: TRBD1
clone_size: .
cdr3_nt: TGTGCCAGCAGTTTTTCGGACAGGGGATACACCATATATTTT
cdr3_aa: CASSFSDRGYTIYF

j_call: TRBJ1-2
v_call: TRBV6-1
cdr3_length: 13
d_call: TRBD1
clone_size: .
cdr3_nt: TGTGCCAGCGAACAGGGGACTAACTATGGCTACACCTTC
cdr3_aa: CASEQGTNYGYTF

j_call: TRBJ1-2
v_call: TRBV28
cdr3_length: 16
d_call: .
clone_size: .
cdr3_nt: TGTGCCAGCAGTTCGCCTTCGGCCGCAGCTAACTATGGCTACACCTTC
cdr3_aa: CASSSPSAAANYGYTF

j_call: TRBJ2-2
v_call: TRBV30
cdr3_length: 16
d_call: TRBD2
clone_size: .
cdr3_nt: TGTGCCTGGAACAGTGGGGGACTAGCGGGAGGTGGGGAGCTGTTTTTT
cdr3_aa: CAWNSGGLAGGGELFF

j_call: TRBJ1-2
v_call: TRBV5-4
cdr3_length: 13
d_call: .
clone_size: .
cdr3_nt: TGTGCCAGCAGCGAGGACAGCGTCTATGGCTACACCTTC
cdr3_aa: CASSEDSVYGYTF

j_call: TRBJ1-1
v_call: TRBV30
cdr3_length: 14
d_call: .
clone_size: .
cdr3_nt: TGTGCCTGGAGACGGGACAAGAAGAACACTGAAGCTTTCTTT
cdr3_aa: CAWRRDKKNTEAFF

j_call: TRBJ2-7
v_call: TRBV6-1
cdr3_length: 13
d_call: .
clone_size: .
cdr3_nt: TGTGCCAGCAGTCGGGCGGGTAGGTACGAGCAGTACTTC
cdr3_aa: CASSRAGRYEQYF

j_call: TRBJ2-1
v_call: TRBV6-5
cdr3_length: 14
d_call: .
clone_size: .
cdr3_nt: TGTGCCAGCAGATCCGGGACCCCAAGTAATGAGCAGTTCTTC
cdr3_aa: CASRSGTPSNEQFF

j_call: TRBJ2-1
v_call: TRBV29-1
cdr3_length: 14
d_call: TRBD1
clone_size: .
cdr3_nt: TGCAGCGTTGAGTCGGACAGGATGGGGAATGAGCAGTTCTTC
cdr3_aa: CSVESDRMGNEQFF

j_call: TRBJ2-1
v_call: TRBV6-1
cdr3_length: 14
d_call: TRBD1
clone_size: .
cdr3_nt: TGTGCCGGGGGAAGGGACAGAAATTACAATGAGCAGTTCTTC
cdr3_aa: CAGGRDRNYNEQFF

j_call: TRBJ2-5
v_call: TRBV15
cdr3_length: 15
d_call: .
clone_size: .
cdr3_nt: TGTGCCACCAGCAGAAATGATCAGGGACATGAGACCCAGTACTTC
cdr3_aa: CATSRNDQGHETQYF

j_call: TRBJ1-5
v_call: TRBV2
cdr3_length: 14
d_call: .
clone_size: once
cdr3_nt: TGTGCCAGCAGTGAAACAGGCTCTAATCAACCCCAGCATTTT
cdr3_aa: CASSETGSNQPQHF

j_call: TRBJ2-7
v_call: TRBV9
cdr3_length: 14
d_call: .
clone_size: once
cdr3_nt: TGTGCCAGCAGCGTAGCTTCCAGGTCCTACGAGCAGTACTTC
cdr3_aa: CASSVASRSYEQYF

j_call: TRBJ1-3
v_call: TRBV7-9
cdr3_length: 15
d_call: .
clone_size: .
cdr3_nt: TGTGCCAGCAGCTCTGACAGGAGCTCTGGAAACACCATATATTTT
cdr3_aa: CASSSDRSSGNTIYF

j_call: TRBJ2-1
v_call: TRBV11-2
cdr3_length: 14
d_call: .
clone_size: .
cdr3_nt: TGTGCCAGCAGTCGAAGGGCTTCCTACAATGAGCAGTTCTTC
cdr3_aa: CASSRRASYNEQFF

j_call: TRBJ2-3
v_call: TRBV21-1
cdr3_length: 20
d_call: .
clone_size: .
cdr3_nt: TGTGCCAGCAGCAAAGTTTCAGGGGGCCGCCCCGGCGGGAGGGCAGATACGCAGTATTTT
cdr3_aa: CASSKVSGGRPGGRADTQYF

j_call: TRBJ1-2
v_call: TRBV5-6
cdr3_length: 18
d_call: TRBD1
clone_size: .
cdr3_nt: TGTGCCAGCAGCGTAGACTCGGACAGGGGGCTATTGGACTATGGCTACACCTTC
cdr3_aa: CASSVDSDRGLLDYGYTF

j_call: TRBJ2-7
v_call: TRBV19
cdr3_length: 14
d_call: TRBD1
clone_size: .
cdr3_nt: TGTGCCAGTAGTATCGGGACAGGGAACTACGAGCAGTACTTC
cdr3_aa: CASSIGTGNYEQYF

j_call: TRBJ2-5
v_call: TRBV29-1
cdr3_length: 14
d_call: .
clone_size: .
cdr3_nt: TGCAGCGTTGATGAGGCAGGGGGAGGAGAGACCCAGTACTTC
cdr3_aa: CSVDEAGGGETQYF

j_call: TRBJ2-1
v_call: TRBV18
cdr3_length: 18
d_call: TRBD2
clone_size: .
cdr3_nt: TGTGCCAGCTCACCGGGACTAGCGGGACAGAGCTCCTACAATGAGCAGTTCTTC
cdr3_aa: CASSPGLAGQSSYNEQFF

j_call: TRBJ2-1
v_call: TRBV21-1
cdr3_length: 16
d_call: .
clone_size: few
cdr3_nt: TGTGCCAGCACCCCCCCTAGGTGCCGGACCTACAATGAGCAGTTCTTC
cdr3_aa: CASTPPRCRTYNEQFF

j_call: TRBJ2-1
v_call: TRBV30
cdr3_length: 14
d_call: TRBD2
clone_size: .
cdr3_nt: TGTGCCTGGAAGTCGAGCGGGAGTAGTAATGAGCAGTTCTTC
cdr3_aa: CAWKSSGSSNEQFF

j_call: TRBJ1-4
v_call: TRBV7-2
cdr3_length: 16
d_call: .
clone_size: .
cdr3_nt: TGTGCCAGCAGCTTAGAAGGACAGCCAACTAATGAAAAACTGTTTTTT
cdr3_aa: CASSLEGQPTNEKLFF

j_call: TRBJ2-3
v_call: TRBV9
cdr3_length: 14
d_call: .
clone_size: .
cdr3_nt: TGTGCCAGCAGCGTAGACGATGGCACAGATACGCAGTATTTT
cdr3_aa: CASSVDDGTDTQYF

j_call: TRBJ2-2
v_call: TRBV11-3
cdr3_length: 11
d_call: .
clone_size: .
cdr3_nt: TGTGCCAGCAGCCCGGGGGGGGAGCTGTTTTTT
cdr3_aa: CASSPGGELFF

j_call: TRBJ2-7
v_call: TRBV29-1
cdr3_length: 11
d_call: .
clone_size: .
cdr3_nt: TGCAGCGTTCTCGAAGCCTACGAGCAGTACTTC
cdr3_aa: CSVLEAYEQYF

j_call: TRBJ1-1
v_call: TRBV18
cdr3_length: 12
d_call: .
clone_size: .
cdr3_nt: TGTGCCAGCTCACCGGGGGAAGGTGAAGCTTTCTTT
cdr3_aa: CASSPGEGEAFF

j_call: TRBJ1-1
v_call: TRBV19
cdr3_length: 13
d_call: .
clone_size: few
cdr3_nt: TGTGCCAGTAGTAAAGGGCCTGGGACTGAAGCTTTCTTT
cdr3_aa: CASSKGPGTEAFF

j_call: TRBJ1-1
v_call: TRBV27
cdr3_length: 13
d_call: TRBD1
clone_size: .
cdr3_nt: TGTGCCAGCAGTTTTAGGGGGCCAACTGAAGCTTTCTTT
cdr3_aa: CASSFRGPTEAFF

j_call: TRBJ2-3
v_call: TRBV11-3
cdr3_length: 16
d_call: TRBD2
clone_size: .
cdr3_nt: TGTGCCAGCAGTCTCACCTCTAGCGGGTACACAGATACGCAGTATTTT
cdr3_aa: CASSLTSSGYTDTQYF

j_call: TRBJ2-6
v_call: TRBV7-3
cdr3_length: 16
d_call: .
clone_size: once
cdr3_nt: TGTGCCAGCAGCTTAGTAGCGCACTCTGGGGCCAACGTCCTGACTTTC
cdr3_aa: CASSLVAHSGANVLTF

j_call: TRBJ2-2
v_call: TRBV5-1
cdr3_length: 15
d_call: .
clone_size: .
cdr3_nt: TGCGCCAGCAGCTTGGTTAGGGACCACTCCCCCGAGCTGTTTTTT
cdr3_aa: CASSLVRDHSPELFF

j_call: TRBJ2-5
v_call: TRBV25-1
cdr3_length: 13
d_call: .
clone_size: .
cdr3_nt: TGTGCCAGCAGTGATCAGGTCCAAGAGACCCAGTACTTC
cdr3_aa: CASSDQVQETQYF

j_call: TRBJ1-2
v_call: TRBV14
cdr3_length: 13
d_call: .
clone_size: .
cdr3_nt: TGTGCCAGCAGCCAAGGGGCAGATTATGGCTACACCTTC
cdr3_aa: CASSQGADYGYTF

j_call: TRBJ2-2
v_call: TRBV2
cdr3_length: 12
d_call: .
clone_size: .
cdr3_nt: TGTGCCAGTAATTTTTGGACCGGGGAGCTGTTTTTT
cdr3_aa: CASNFWTGELFF

j_call: TRBJ2-7
v_call: TRBV25-1
cdr3_length: 13
d_call: TRBD1
clone_size: few
cdr3_nt: TGTGCCAGCAGTGTCCCAGGGGGTTACGAGCAGTACTTC
cdr3_aa: CASSVPGGYEQYF

j_call: TRBJ2-3
v_call: TRBV7-3
cdr3_length: 17
d_call: TRBD2
clone_size: .
cdr3_nt: TGTGCCAGCAGCTTATTGGGACTAGCGGCTTTGGGCGATACGCAGTATTTT
cdr3_aa: CASSLLGLAALGDTQYF

j_call: TRBJ2-7
v_call: TRBV5-1
cdr3_length: 16
d_call: .
clone_size: few
cdr3_nt: TGCGCCAGCAGCTTGGCCCGAGCATCTCCTTCCTACGAGCAGTACTTC
cdr3_aa: CASSLARASPSYEQYF

j_call: TRBJ2-3
v_call: TRBV30
cdr3_length: 14
d_call: .
clone_size: .
cdr3_nt: TGTGCCTCCCCCCGAGGGGGGTACAGAGATACGCAGTATTTT
cdr3_aa: CASPRGGYRDTQYF

j_call: TRBJ1-2
v_call: TRBV9
cdr3_length: 12
d_call: TRBD1
clone_size: few
cdr3_nt: TGTGCCAGCAGTGGACAGGGTGGTGGCTACACCTTC
cdr3_aa: CASSGQGGGYTF

j_call: TRBJ2-7
v_call: TRBV7-9
cdr3_length: 15
d_call: TRBD1
clone_size: .
cdr3_nt: TGCGCCAGCAGCTATTCCGGGACAGGGGAATACGAGCAGTACTTC
cdr3_aa: CASSYSGTGEYEQYF

j_call: TRBJ2-1
v_call: TRBV19
cdr3_length: 15
d_call: .
clone_size: .
cdr3_nt: TGTGCCAGTAGTCCTGGAATTTTGCGTCTCAATGAGCAGTTCTTC
cdr3_aa: CASSPGILRLNEQFF

j_call: TRBJ1-1
v_call: TRBV5-1
cdr3_length: 15
d_call: .
clone_size: .
cdr3_nt: TGCGCCAGCAGCTTGCGATTTGGGGAGAACACTGAAGCTTTCTTT
cdr3_aa: CASSLRFGENTEAFF

j_call: TRBJ1-2
v_call: TRBV12-5
cdr3_length: 11
d_call: .
clone_size: few
cdr3_nt: TGTGCTAGTGGCAGGGGATATGGCTACACCTTC
cdr3_aa: CASGRGYGYTF

j_call: TRBJ2-3
v_call: TRBV10-3
cdr3_length: 12
d_call: .
clone_size: .
cdr3_nt: TGTGCCATCAGTGTCGCATTTGATACGCAGTATTTT
cdr3_aa: CAISVAFDTQYF

j_call: TRBJ2-3
v_call: TRBV9
cdr3_length: 13
d_call: .
clone_size: .
cdr3_nt: TGTGCCAGCAGCGTAGTGAACACAGATACGCAGTATTTT
cdr3_aa: CASSVVNTDTQYF

j_call: TRBJ2-7
v_call: TRBV7-2
cdr3_length: 13
d_call: .
clone_size: .
cdr3_nt: TGTGCCAGCAGCTTTACCCAGGGGTCAGAGCAGTACTTC
cdr3_aa: CASSFTQGSEQYF

j_call: TRBJ2-5
v_call: TRBV4-3
cdr3_length: 17
d_call: TRBD1
clone_size: .
cdr3_nt: TGCGCCAGCAGCCAAGGGCCAGGGGGCCCCCACCAAGAGACCCAGTACTTC
cdr3_aa: CASSQGPGGPHQETQYF

j_call: TRBJ2-1
v_call: TRBV19
cdr3_length: 16
d_call: TRBD2
clone_size: .
cdr3_nt: TGTGCCAGTAGTTTAAGACTAGCGGGAGCGAGGAATGAGCAGTTCTTC
cdr3_aa: CASSLRLAGARNEQFF

j_call: TRBJ2-2
v_call: TRBV5-8
cdr3_length: 16
d_call: TRBD2
clone_size: .
cdr3_nt: TGTGCCAGCAGTCGTCTGAGCGGGAGAGGGACCGGGGAGCTGTTTTTT
cdr3_aa: CASSRLSGRGTGELFF

j_call: TRBJ2-1
v_call: TRBV11-2
cdr3_length: 15
d_call: .
clone_size: .
cdr3_nt: TGTGCCAGCAGCTTAGCGTCCACCCCCTACAATGAGCAGTTCTTC
cdr3_aa: CASSLASTPYNEQFF

j_call: TRBJ2-7
v_call: TRBV5-1
cdr3_length: 16
d_call: TRBD2
clone_size: .
cdr3_nt: TGCGCCAGCAGCTCGTCCGGGACTAGCGGGAGCTACGAGCAGTACTTC
cdr3_aa: CASSSSGTSGSYEQYF

j_call: TRBJ1-5
v_call: TRBV5-1
cdr3_length: 14
d_call: .
clone_size: .
cdr3_nt: TGCGCCAGCAGCTTGGACGGGTTGAGTCAGCCCCAGCATTTT
cdr3_aa: CASSLDGLSQPQHF

j_call: TRBJ1-4
v_call: TRBV6-1
cdr3_length: 14
d_call: TRBD1
clone_size: .
cdr3_nt: TGTGCCAGCAGGAAGGACAGGGGCGAAGAAAAACTGTTTTTT
cdr3_aa: CASRKDRGEEKLFF